This passage covers 29 T cell receptor beta chains from one sample sequenced in a study of blood T cell repertoires in COVID-19. The table came from immunoSEQ multiplex PCR; TCRdb's copy has only in-frame clones and leaves some out. The sample shows about 140,000 clones, 70% to 85% of them seen only once. The material sequenced was peripheral blood. The receptors were sampled from a man aged 60 to 69 with active or convalescent COVID-19.

This chain links TRBV7-8 with TRBJ1-2, with D tentatively TRBD1 (6 bases). V shed 5 bases and J shed 4 bases, with 14 bases lying between them. Germline V gene data show CDR1 as SGHVS and CDR2 as FQNEAQ. The length of the CDR3 is 14 residues. The DNA for the CDR3 is TGTGCCAGCAGCAAAAGGACAGAGAGCTATGGCTACACCTTC. This gives the protein CASSKRTESYGYTF.

This chain uses TRBV4-3 with TRBJ2-3; no clear D. Germline V lookup: CDR1 LGHNA, CDR2 YSLEER. V lost 0 bases and J lost 4, with 11 bases in between. The CDR3 consists of 15 residues. CDR3 protein: CASSQEVRRPDTQYF. The CDR3 coding sequence is TGCGCCAGCAGCCAAGAGGTCAGGCGTCCAGATACGCAGTATTTT.

The chain has TRBV30 and TRBJ2-7; a weak D match, TRBD2 (6 bases). Germline loops: CDR1 GTSNPN, CDR2 SVGIG (reference sequence). The CDR3 sequence is 14 residues long. Trimming removed 1 base at V and 3 bases at J, with 13 bases between. CDR3 sequence reads: CAWSGGDSGYEQYV. The CDR3 region has the DNA TGTGCCTGGAGTGGGGGGGACTCCGGCTACGAGCAGTACGTC.

The chain joins TRBV5-1 to TRBJ1-4, with 9 bases fitting TRBD1. The CDR3 runs 14 residues. CDR1 SGHRS and CDR2 YFSETQ come from the germline V gene. The J segment lost 7 bases and the V segment lost 4 bases, leaving 5 bases of the junction unmatched. The CDR3 loop is CASSPDRGSEKLFF. The CDR3 DNA reads as TGCGCCAGCAGCCCGGACAGGGGTAGTGAAAAACTGTTTTTT.

The rearrangement uses TRBV6-5 and TRBJ1-2, with 7 bases aligning to TRBD1. Germline-derived CDR1 and CDR2 are MNHEY and SVGAGI. V was clipped by 6 bases and J by 4 bases; unmatched bases: 11. The CDR3 contains 15 residues. In DNA, the CDR3 is TGTGCCAGCAGGGACTACGGGACAGACATCTATGGCTACACCTTC. This translates into CASRDYGTDIYGYTF.

The chain combines TRBV4-1 with TRBJ1-4; tentatively, D is TRBD1 (5 bases). The germline CDR1 and CDR2 sequences are MGHRA and YSYEKL. Trimming left V 4 bases short and J 4 bases short, with 16 bases between. CDR3 length equals 16 residues. The CDR3: CASSRDWGGDNEKLFF. CDR3 coding DNA: TGCGCCAGCAGCCGGGACTGGGGCGGAGATAATGAAAAACTGTTTTTT.

This chain links TRBV9 with TRBJ2-3; 11 bases match TRBD2. Per the germline V gene, CDR1 is SGDLS and CDR2 is YYNGEE. CDR3 length equals 17 residues. The V gene end was trimmed by 1 base and the J gene end by 1 base; junction bases not matched to a gene: 5. This CDR3 is CASSVLTTSGGTDTQYF. CDR3 DNA: TGTGCCAGCAGCGTACTGACGACTAGCGGGGGCACAGATACGCAGTATTTT.

This clone was counted once. V is TRBV5-1 and J is TRBJ2-3; 8 nucleotides align to TRBD2. The length of the CDR3 is 15 residues. Germline V gene data show CDR1 as SGHRS and CDR2 as YFSETQ. V was clipped by 3 bases and J by 1 base; unmatched bases: 4. The DNA for the CDR3 is TGCGCCAGCAGCTCGGAGACTAGCGGCACAGATACGCAGTATTTT. It yields the protein CASSSETSGTDTQYF.

The J gene is TRBJ2-7, the V gene TRBV7-2, with 9 nucleotides matching TRBD1. Germline CDR1 reads SGHTA; CDR2 reads FQGNSA. Trimming at V came to 3 bases and at J to 4 bases, leaving 4 bases not matched to a gene. This CDR3 contains 14 residues. The CDR3 is CASSFGTGTYEQYV. The CDR3 DNA is TGTGCCAGCAGCTTTGGGACAGGGACATACGAGCAGTACGTC.

V and J are TRBV10-3 and TRBJ1-2, with D possibly TRBD1 on 6 matching bases. Trimming cost V 4 bases and J 2 bases, with 11 bases left between them. Germline lookup yields CDR1 ENHRY and CDR2 SYGVKD. The CDR3 covers 14 residues. CDR3 DNA sequence: TGTGCCATCAGTGGAGGACAGCTGAACTATGGCTACACCTTC. As protein: CAISGGQLNYGYTF.

This chain uses TRBV11-2 with TRBJ2-3; TRBD2 is a possible D gene (7 bases). The CDR3 is made up of 16 amino acids. Germline V gene lookup returns CDR1 SGHAT and CDR2 FQNNGV. The ends were cut back, 3 bases at V and 0 bases at J, with 13 bases in the middle. In DNA form, the CDR3 reads TGTGCCAGCAGCTTTCGGGGGGCGCAGAGCACAGATACGCAGTATTTT. Translating it yields CASSFRGAQSTDTQYF.

J is TRBJ1-2 and V is TRBV19; maybe TRBD1 (6 bases). Germline-derived CDR1 and CDR2 are LNHDA and SQIVND (reference sequence). The V gene lost 2 bases and the J gene lost 8 bases, with 12 bases spanning the gap. The CDR3 has 13 residues. This CDR3 is CASSIWNRDGYTF. As DNA, the CDR3 is TGTGCCAGTAGTATATGGAACAGGGACGGCTACACCTTC.

This chain connects TRBV18 to TRBJ1-5, with a tentative D call TRBD1 (5 bases). There are 13 residues in the CDR3. Germline V gives CDR1 KGHSH, CDR2 LQKENI. With 2 bases removed from V and 6 bases from J, the gap between germline ends came to 8 bases. CDR3 residues: CASSPGAGQPQHF. As DNA, the CDR3 is TGTGCCAGCTCACCAGGGGCAGGTCAGCCCCAGCATTTT.

In its sample, this clone was seen once. J is TRBJ1-1 and V is TRBV7-8, with D perhaps matching TRBD1 (5 bases). V lost 5 bases to trimming and J lost 4 bases, with 14 bases between them. CDR1 is SGHVS and CDR2 is FQNEAQ in the germline V gene. The CDR3 is 14 amino acids. CDR3 protein: CASSPQGRGTEAFF. The CDR3, as DNA: TGTGCCAGCAGCCCGCAGGGAAGGGGCACTGAAGCTTTCTTT.

The chain carries TRBV10-1 and TRBJ1-2, with 9 bases lining up with TRBD1. Looked up from germline, CDR1 is WNHNN and CDR2 is SYGVQD (reference sequence). The trim removed 8 bases at V and 4 bases at J, leaving 5 bases unmatched. The CDR3 length is 13 residues. DNA of the CDR3: TGCGCCAGCCCCTTGGGACAGGGCTATGGCTACACCTTC. Translating it yields CASPLGQGYGYTF.

V usage is TRBV10-3 and J usage is TRBJ1-5; TRBD1 is a possible D gene (5 bases). The CDR3 is made up of 11 amino acids. Trimming stripped 10 bases from V and 10 bases from J, with 14 bases between. The V gene's germline CDR1 is ENHRY and CDR2 SYGVKD. The CDR3 region is CATQGSGPQHF. In nucleotides, the CDR3 is TGTGCCACCCAGGGTAGCGGACCCCAGCATTTT.

The genes are TRBV6-2 or TRBV6-3 and TRBJ2-3, with 9 bases identical to TRBD2. V gave up 2 bases and J gave up 1 base; unmatched junction bases: 4. The germline V gene has CDR1 MNHEY and CDR2 SVGEGT. There are 16 residues in the CDR3. The CDR3 sequence is CASSYGSGGRTDTQYF. The DNA for the CDR3 is TGTGCCAGCAGTTACGGTAGCGGGGGTCGCACAGATACGCAGTATTTT.

The CDR3 here is CASSPPKGGNSPLHF. The CDR3 coding sequence is TGTGCCAGCTCACCACCGAAGGGGGGGAATTCACCCCTCCACTTT. V usage is TRBV18 and J usage is TRBJ1-6, with D tentatively TRBD1 (6 bases). The CDR3 runs to 15 residues. The germline CDR1 and CDR2 sequences are KGHSH and LQKENI. Trimming stripped 0 bases from V and 7 bases from J, with 10 bases between.

The CDR3 DNA follows: TGTGCCAGCAGCTTAGAAACTAGAGTGCGAGAGACCCAGTACTTC. Protein: CASSLETRVRETQYF. V gene TRBV7-8 combines with J gene TRBJ2-5; possible D gene TRBD2, 5 bases. Between the trimmed V and J ends, which lost 1 base and 4 bases, there was a span of 13 bases. Germline V gene lookup returns CDR1 SGHVS and CDR2 FQNEAQ. The CDR3 is 15 residues long.

This clone has a handful of counts. The chain couples TRBV2 to TRBJ2-2, with 7 bases matching TRBD2. The CDR3 consists of 16 residues. V trimming: 3 bases; J trimming: 1 base; junction bases outside the gene matches: 5. CDR1 and CDR2 from the germline V gene are SNHLY and FYNNEI. This CDR3 reads CASSDHLAVNTGELFF. CDR3 DNA sequence: TGTGCCAGCAGTGACCACCTAGCGGTGAACACCGGGGAGCTGTTTTTT.

The chain employs TRBV6-2 or TRBV6-3 and TRBJ2-3, with 7 bases identical to TRBD2. The CDR3 is 15 residues long. Germline CDR1 MNHEY, CDR2 SVGEGT. The trim removed 2 bases at V and 2 bases at J, leaving 4 bases unmatched. The CDR3 DNA follows: TGTGCCAGCAGTTACGCGGGACTATACACAGATACGCAGTATTTT. Protein: CASSYAGLYTDTQYF.

The chain uses TRBV4-3 and TRBJ1-6; the D gene is possibly TRBD1 (6 bases). The CDR3 has 15 amino acids. Germline assignment: CDR1 LGHNA and CDR2 YSLEER. Trimming took 0 bases from V and 6 from J, leaving 9 bases between them. DNA for the CDR3: TGCGCCAGCAGCCAAGATCAGGGGATTAATTCACCCCTCCACTTT. Its translation is CASSQDQGINSPLHF.

The chain joins TRBV14 to TRBJ1-2, with D uncertain. The CDR3 has 12 amino acids. V lost 3 bases and J lost 3, with 5 bases in between. In germline, CDR1 is SGHDN, CDR2 FVKESK. The CDR3 sequence: CASSHADYGYTF. The CDR3 nucleotides read TGTGCCAGCAGCCATGCGGACTATGGCTACACCTTC.

The V gene is TRBV11-2, the J gene TRBJ1-2; 12 positions agree with TRBD1. V lost 5 bases, J lost 5 bases, and 3 bases stayed unmatched. Germline V gives CDR1 SGHAT, CDR2 FQNNGV. There are 14 residues in the CDR3. As DNA, the CDR3 is TGTGCCAGCAGCCAGGGACAGGGGGCTTATGGCTACACCTTC. This translates into CASSQGQGAYGYTF. Full variable domain (outside the CDR3, taken from reference TRBV11-2 and TRBJ1-2): EAGVAQSPRYKIIEKRQSVAFWCNPISGHATLYWYQQILGQGPKLLIQFQNNGVVDDSQLPKDRFSAERLKGVDSTLKIQPAKLEDSAVYLCASSQGQGAYGYTFGSGTRLTVV.

This chain uses TRBV6-5 with TRBJ1-1, with 9 bases matching TRBD1. The germline V gene has CDR1 MNHEY and CDR2 SVGAGI. The V segment lost 5 bases and the J segment 6 bases; nucleotides outside the gene matches: 7. The CDR3 totals 14 residues. The CDR3 loop is CASSTGGHRSEAFF. The CDR3 bases are TGTGCCAGCAGTACAGGGGGCCATCGTTCTGAAGCTTTCTTT.

This clone was picked up a small number of times. The rearrangement links TRBV11-3 to TRBJ1-2; a possible D gene is TRBD1 (5 bases). The CDR3 runs to 14 residues. Germline CDR1 is SGHNT and CDR2 is YENEEA. V lost 2 bases and J lost 2, with 9 bases in between. CDR3 sequence: CASSLQGGNYGYTF. The DNA of the CDR3 is TGTGCCAGCAGCTTACAGGGAGGGAACTATGGCTACACCTTC. The whole variable domain, remainder taken from reference TRBV11-3 and TRBJ1-2, is EAGVVQSPRYKIIEKKQPVAFWCNPISGHNTLYWYLQNLGQGPELLIRYENEEAVDDSQLPKDRFSAERLKGVDSTLKIQPAELGDSAVYLCASSLQGGNYGYTFGSGTRLTVV.

V and J are TRBV2 and TRBJ2-3, with a weak D call TRBD1 (6 bases). V dropped 6 bases and J dropped 3 bases, with 10 bases sitting between them. The germline gives CDR1 SNHLY, CDR2 FYNNEI. This CDR3 spans 13 amino acids. CDR3 nucleotides: TGTGCCAGCAGCACCCAGGGGACAGATACGCAGTATTTT. It encodes CASSTQGTDTQYF.

This clone was counted a few times. The chain combines TRBV18 with TRBJ1-6, with 10 bases matching TRBD1. V lost 1 base, J lost 7 bases, and 1 base stayed unmatched. The CDR3 covers 15 residues. The germline CDR1 and CDR2 sequences are KGHSH and LQKENI. CDR3 amino acids: CASSPQGQGNSPLHF. Written as DNA, the CDR3 is TGTGCCAGCTCACCACAGGGACAGGGGAATTCACCCCTCCACTTT.

The chain employs TRBV7-2 and TRBJ2-1; tentative D call: TRBD1 (7 bases). The CDR3 has 16 amino acids. V was cut by 4 bases and J by 1 base, with 14 bases left in between. The V gene's germline CDR1 is SGHTA and CDR2 FQGNSA. The CDR3 region has the DNA TGTGCCAGCAGCTCCTCGGGGGACAGATCCTACAATGAGCAGTTCTTC. Its translation: CASSSSGDRSYNEQFF.